This T cell receptor (beta chain) was observed in a study of blood T cells in healthy people across ages (dated by TCRdb to the mid-2010s). Looking at the study overall: In model experiments, template switching captured roughly one uniquely barcoded TCR beta cDNA molecule for every two T cells. The study measured age-related changes in TCR beta repertoire diversity using deep sequencing normalized with unique cDNA molecular identifiers. The donors were split into four age groups: young (average around 15 years), middle-aged (nearly 40), aged (more than 55) and long-lived (over 75). To avoid experimental bias, donors of different ages were randomly spread across the sequencing lanes. The study analyzed two additional independent replicas of 1 million unique cDNA reads from the same blood draw for two donors, one aged 18 to 30 and one aged 80 or older. Results and caveats for the whole study, not just this receptor: Compared with the aged group, the long-lived group had more naive CD4+ T cells, fewer expanded clones and increased TCR diversity, a pattern suggesting age selection. A strong correlation was found between observed TCR beta diversity and the percentage of naive T cells measured by flow cytometry. Since profiling was done on bulk unsorted PBMCs, naive and antigen-experienced compartments could not be conclusively compared. Because donor CMV infection status was unknown, age-related changes in expanded clonotypes were potentially confounded. Observed TCR beta diversity per million T cells fell roughly linearly with age, and a significant reduction was already apparent by age roughly 40. Estimates of total diversity from one million sequenced T cells were regarded as lower bounds and underestimates.

CDR1 is given as SQVTM and CDR2 as ANQGSEA, both from the germline V gene. From cysteine to phenylalanine, the CDR3 is 13 amino acids long. CDR3 DNA only is kept here, 39 bases in frame from base 1. Library preparation was by 5' RACE. Sequencing relied on an Illumina HiSeq 2500. The second PCR ran for roughly 6 to 11 cycles and used a J-beta primer mix along with a sample-barcoded 5' primer. A template-switch 5' adaptor carrying 12 random nucleotides introduced a unique molecular identifier onto each TCR beta cDNA molecule. Each sample yielded at least 3 million CDR3-containing paired-end reads. All of the RNA was converted into first-strand cDNA using the Mint cDNA synthesis kit, with a TRBC-specific oligonucleotide serving as the primer. Following uracil-DNA glycosylase treatment, all cDNA underwent a first 18-cycle PCR with the universal primers M1SS and BC2_uni_R. The authors' analysis ran thus. For normalization, 1 million high-quality reads were randomly selected from each sample, with every read carrying a distinct molecular identifier. Instead of being binned into consensus sequences, reads that shared molecular identifiers were thrown out. MiTCR, with a Q25 quality threshold and the strictest error-elimination algorithm, was used for CDR3 identification, clonotype clustering and error correction. Lower-bound total TCR beta diversity was estimated with a nonparametric unseen species model using Euler transformation. The raw public data were reprocessed by TCRdb itself: fastp quality trimming at Q25, MiXCR clonotype calling, in-frame beta chains only. Duplicate CDR3 protein sequences are folded into a single record with the most common DNA and genes. The V and J calls were not made by the authors but by TCRdb's processing. The sample profile shows roughly 1.5 million distinct CDR3 sequences; 40% to 45% of them were found once. The top ten hold under 5% of the sample.

This clonotype was seen a few times. Its antigen is still unknown. The junction differs from germline at one of its ends, possibly a read error. The donors were 40 or so Caucasian individuals from Russia, aged roughly 6 to 100 years, who were systemically healthy. Around 10 milliliters of peripheral blood were collected from each donor into EDTA-treated Vacutainer tubes. Ficoll-Paque density-gradient centrifugation was used to isolate PBMCs, with at least 6.5 million obtained per sample. Trizol reagent was used to extract total RNA from the PBMCs, yielding at least 5.5 micrograms per sample. For every donor, an aliquot of PBMCs went through flow cytometry to measure the percentages of naive CD45RAhigh/CD27high T cells.

What was sequenced was blood. In this chain, TRBV29-1 is recombined with TRBJ1-4; the D gene is possibly TRBD1, with 5 bases matching. The receptor was derived from a woman under 30 in good health. Here is the DNA: TGCAGCGTTGGACAGCTTTATAATGAAAAACCGTTTTTT. It encodes CSVGQLYNEKPFF.